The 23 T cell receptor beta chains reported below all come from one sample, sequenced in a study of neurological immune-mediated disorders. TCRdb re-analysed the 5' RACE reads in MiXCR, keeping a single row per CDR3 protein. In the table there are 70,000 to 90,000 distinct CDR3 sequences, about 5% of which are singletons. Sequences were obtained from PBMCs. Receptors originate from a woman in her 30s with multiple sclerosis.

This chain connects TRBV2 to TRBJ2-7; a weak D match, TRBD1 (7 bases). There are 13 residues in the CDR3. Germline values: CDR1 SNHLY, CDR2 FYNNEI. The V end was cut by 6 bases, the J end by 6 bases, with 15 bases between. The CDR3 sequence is CASSYRGGSEQYV. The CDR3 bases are TGTGCCAGCAGCTACAGGGGAGGAAGCGAGCAGTACGTC.

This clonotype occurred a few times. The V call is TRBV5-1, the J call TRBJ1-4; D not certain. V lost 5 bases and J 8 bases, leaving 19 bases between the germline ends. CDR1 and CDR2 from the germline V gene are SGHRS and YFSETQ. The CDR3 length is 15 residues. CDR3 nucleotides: TGCGCCAGCAGTCAGAATACCTTACGGCGGGAAAAACTGTTTTTT. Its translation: CASSQNTLRREKLFF.

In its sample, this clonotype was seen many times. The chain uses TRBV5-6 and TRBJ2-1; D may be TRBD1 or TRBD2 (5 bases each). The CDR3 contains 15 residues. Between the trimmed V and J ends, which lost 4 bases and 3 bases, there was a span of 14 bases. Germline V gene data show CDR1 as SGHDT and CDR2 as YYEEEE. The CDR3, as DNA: TGTGCCAGCAGCACAGGCGGGTCTGTCTACAATGAGCAGTTCTTC. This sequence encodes CASSTGGSVYNEQFF.

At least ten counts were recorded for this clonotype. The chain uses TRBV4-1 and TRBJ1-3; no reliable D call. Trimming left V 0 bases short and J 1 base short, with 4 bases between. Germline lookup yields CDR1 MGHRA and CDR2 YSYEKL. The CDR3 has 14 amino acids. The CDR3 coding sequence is TGCGCCAGCAGCCAAGACAGGTCTGGAAACACCATATATTTT. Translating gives CASSQDRSGNTIYF.

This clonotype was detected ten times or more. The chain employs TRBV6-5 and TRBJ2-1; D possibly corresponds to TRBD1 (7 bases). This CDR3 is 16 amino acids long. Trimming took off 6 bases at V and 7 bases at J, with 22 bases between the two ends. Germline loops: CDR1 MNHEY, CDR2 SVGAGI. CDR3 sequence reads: CASRKHGPTGRNEQFF. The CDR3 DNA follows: TGTGCCAGCAGAAAACACGGACCGACAGGGAGGAATGAGCAGTTCTTC.

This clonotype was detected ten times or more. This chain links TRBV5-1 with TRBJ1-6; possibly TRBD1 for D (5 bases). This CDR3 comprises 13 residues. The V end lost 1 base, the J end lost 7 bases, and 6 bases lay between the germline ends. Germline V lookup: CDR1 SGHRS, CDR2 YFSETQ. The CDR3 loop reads CASSLKGNSPLHF. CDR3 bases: TGCGCCAGCAGCTTGAAGGGGAATTCACCCCTCCACTTT.

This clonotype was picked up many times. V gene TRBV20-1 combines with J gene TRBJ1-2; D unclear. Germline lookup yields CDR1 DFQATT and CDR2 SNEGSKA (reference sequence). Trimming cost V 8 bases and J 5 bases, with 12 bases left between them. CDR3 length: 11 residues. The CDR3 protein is CSPELAYGYTF. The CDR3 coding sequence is TGCAGTCCAGAATTAGCATATGGCTACACCTTC.

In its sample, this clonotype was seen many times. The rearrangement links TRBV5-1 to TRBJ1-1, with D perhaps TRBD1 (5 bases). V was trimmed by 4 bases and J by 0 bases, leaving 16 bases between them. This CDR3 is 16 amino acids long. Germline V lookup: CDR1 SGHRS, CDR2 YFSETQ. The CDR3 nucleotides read TGCGCCAGCAGCAGGGGAGAGAGAAACATGAACACTGAAGCTTTCTTT. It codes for CASSRGERNMNTEAFF.

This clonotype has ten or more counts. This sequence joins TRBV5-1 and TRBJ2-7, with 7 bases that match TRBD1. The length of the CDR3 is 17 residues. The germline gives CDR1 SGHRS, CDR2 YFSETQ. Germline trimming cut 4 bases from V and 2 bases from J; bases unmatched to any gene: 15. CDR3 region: CASSLTGTATTPYEQYF. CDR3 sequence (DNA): TGCGCCAGCAGCCTGACCGGGACAGCGACTACTCCCTACGAGCAGTACTTC. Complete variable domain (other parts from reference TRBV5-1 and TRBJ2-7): KAGVTQTPRYLIKTRGQQVTLSCSPISGHRSVSWYQQTPGQGLQFLFEYFSETQRNKGNFPGRFSGRQFSNSRSEMNVSTLELGDSALYLCASSLTGTATTPYEQYFGPGTRLTVT.

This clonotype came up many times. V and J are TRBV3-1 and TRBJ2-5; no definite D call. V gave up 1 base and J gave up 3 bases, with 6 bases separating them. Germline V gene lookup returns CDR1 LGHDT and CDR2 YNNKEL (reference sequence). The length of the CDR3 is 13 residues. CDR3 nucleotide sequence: TGTGCCAGCAGCCAAGTTGGGAAAGAGACCCAGTACTTC. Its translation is CASSQVGKETQYF.

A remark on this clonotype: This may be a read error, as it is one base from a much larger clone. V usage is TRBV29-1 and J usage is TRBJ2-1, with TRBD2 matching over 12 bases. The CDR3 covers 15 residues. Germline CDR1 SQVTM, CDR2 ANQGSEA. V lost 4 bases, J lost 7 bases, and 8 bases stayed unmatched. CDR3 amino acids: CSVVLLAGGPNEQFF. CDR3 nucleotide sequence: TGCAGCGTTGTCCTACTAGCGGGAGGTCCGAATGAGCAGTTCTTC.

The CDR3, as DNA: TGCAGTGCTAGAGAGGACGCCAAGACACGTGAAGCTTTCTTT. It is translated as CSAREDAKTREAFF. The V and J genes are TRBV20-1 and TRBJ1-1; D is uncertain. The ends were cut back, 0 bases at V and 7 bases at J, with 15 bases in the middle. Germline loops: CDR1 DFQATT, CDR2 SNEGSKA (reference sequence). The CDR3 sequence is 14 residues long.

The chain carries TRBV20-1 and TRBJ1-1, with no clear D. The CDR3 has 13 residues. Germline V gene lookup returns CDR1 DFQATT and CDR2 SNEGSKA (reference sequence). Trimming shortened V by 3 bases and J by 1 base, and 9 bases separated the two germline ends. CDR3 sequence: CSASSQKNTEAFF. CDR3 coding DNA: TGCAGTGCTAGTAGCCAGAAGAACACTGAAGCTTTCTTT.

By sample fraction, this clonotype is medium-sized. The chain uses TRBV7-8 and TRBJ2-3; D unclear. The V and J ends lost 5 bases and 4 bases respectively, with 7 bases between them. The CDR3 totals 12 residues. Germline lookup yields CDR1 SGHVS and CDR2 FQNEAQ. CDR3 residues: CASSRSSDTQYF. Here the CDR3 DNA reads TGTGCCAGCAGCCGGAGCTCAGATACGCAGTATTTT.

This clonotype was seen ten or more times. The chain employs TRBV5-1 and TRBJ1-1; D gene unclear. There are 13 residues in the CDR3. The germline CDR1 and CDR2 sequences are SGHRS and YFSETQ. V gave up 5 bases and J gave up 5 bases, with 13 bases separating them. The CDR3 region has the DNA TGCGCCAGCAGTAGCGGCATAGGGACTGAAGCTTTCTTT. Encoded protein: CASSSGIGTEAFF.

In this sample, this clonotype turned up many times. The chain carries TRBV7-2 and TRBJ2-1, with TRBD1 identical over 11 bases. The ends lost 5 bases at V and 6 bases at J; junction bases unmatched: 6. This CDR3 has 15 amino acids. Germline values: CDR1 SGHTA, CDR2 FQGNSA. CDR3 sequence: CASSRTGTGGNEQFF. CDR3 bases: TGTGCCAGCAGCCGCACCGGGACAGGGGGCAATGAGCAGTTCTTC.

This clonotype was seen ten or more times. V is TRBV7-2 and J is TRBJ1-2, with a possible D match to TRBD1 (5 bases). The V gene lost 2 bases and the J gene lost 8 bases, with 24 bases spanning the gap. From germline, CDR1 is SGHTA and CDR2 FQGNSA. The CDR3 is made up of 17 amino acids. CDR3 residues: CASSLSQGTLTRRGYTF. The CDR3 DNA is TGTGCCAGCAGCTTATCGCAAGGGACCCTAACCCGGAGGGGCTACACCTTC.

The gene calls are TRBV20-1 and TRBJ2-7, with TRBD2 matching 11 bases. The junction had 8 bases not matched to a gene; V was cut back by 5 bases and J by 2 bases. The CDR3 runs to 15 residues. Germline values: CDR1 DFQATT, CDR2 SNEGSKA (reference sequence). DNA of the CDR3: TGCAGTGCTCGCGATAGCGGGAGGGGTACCTACGAGCAGTACTTC. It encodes CSARDSGRGTYEQYF.

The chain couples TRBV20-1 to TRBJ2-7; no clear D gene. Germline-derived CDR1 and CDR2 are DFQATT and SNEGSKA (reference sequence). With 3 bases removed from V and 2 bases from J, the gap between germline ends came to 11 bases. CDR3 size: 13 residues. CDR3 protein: CSASQHSTYEQYF. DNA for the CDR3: TGCAGTGCTAGCCAACACTCTACCTACGAGCAGTACTTC.

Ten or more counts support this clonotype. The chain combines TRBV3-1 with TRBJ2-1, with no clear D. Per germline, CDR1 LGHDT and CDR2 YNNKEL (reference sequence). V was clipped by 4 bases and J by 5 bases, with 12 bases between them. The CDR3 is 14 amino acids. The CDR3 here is CASSRDNSHNEQFF. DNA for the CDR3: TGTGCCAGCAGCCGTGATAATAGCCACAATGAGCAGTTCTTC.

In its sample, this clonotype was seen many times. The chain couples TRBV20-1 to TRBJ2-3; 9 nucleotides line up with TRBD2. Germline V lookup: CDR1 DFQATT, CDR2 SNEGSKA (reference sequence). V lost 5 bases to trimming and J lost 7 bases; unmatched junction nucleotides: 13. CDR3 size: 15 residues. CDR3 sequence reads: CSAQEVRGGGHTQYF. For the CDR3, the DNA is TGCAGTGCTCAAGAGGTGCGGGGGGGGGGCCATACGCAGTATTTT.

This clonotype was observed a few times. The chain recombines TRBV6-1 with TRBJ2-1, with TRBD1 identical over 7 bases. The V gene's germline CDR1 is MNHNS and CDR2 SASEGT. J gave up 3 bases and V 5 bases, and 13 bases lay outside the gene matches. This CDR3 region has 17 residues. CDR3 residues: CASSSIQGTGFYNEQFF. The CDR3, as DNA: TGTGCCAGCAGTTCGATACAGGGGACCGGGTTCTACAATGAGCAGTTCTTC.

The CDR3 sequence is CASRIVAGDNGYTF. As DNA, the CDR3 is TGTGCCAGCAGAATTGTGGCAGGGGACAATGGCTACACCTTC. This chain connects TRBV5-5 to TRBJ1-2, with D maybe TRBD1 (6 bases). Germline V gene sequence: CDR1 SGHKS, CDR2 YYEKEE (reference sequence). This CDR3 region has 14 residues. The V and J ends lost 5 bases and 6 bases respectively, with 17 bases between them.